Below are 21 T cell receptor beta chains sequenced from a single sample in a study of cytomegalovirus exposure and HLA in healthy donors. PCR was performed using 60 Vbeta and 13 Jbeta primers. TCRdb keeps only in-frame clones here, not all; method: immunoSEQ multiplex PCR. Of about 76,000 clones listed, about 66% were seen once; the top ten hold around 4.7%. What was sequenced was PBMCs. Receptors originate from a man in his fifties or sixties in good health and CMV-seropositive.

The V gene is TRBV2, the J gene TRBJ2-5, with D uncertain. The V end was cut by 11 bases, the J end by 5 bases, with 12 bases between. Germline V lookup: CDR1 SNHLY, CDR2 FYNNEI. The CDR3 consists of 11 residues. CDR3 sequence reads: CAHPRWETQYF. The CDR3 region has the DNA TGTGCCCATCCGCGGTGGGAGACCCAGTACTTC.

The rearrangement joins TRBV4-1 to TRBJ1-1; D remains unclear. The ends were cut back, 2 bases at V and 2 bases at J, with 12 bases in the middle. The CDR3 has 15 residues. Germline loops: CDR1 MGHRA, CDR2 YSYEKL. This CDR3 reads CASSQRPGGNTEAFF. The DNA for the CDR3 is TGCGCCAGCAGCCAACGCCCGGGTGGTAACACTGAAGCTTTCTTT.

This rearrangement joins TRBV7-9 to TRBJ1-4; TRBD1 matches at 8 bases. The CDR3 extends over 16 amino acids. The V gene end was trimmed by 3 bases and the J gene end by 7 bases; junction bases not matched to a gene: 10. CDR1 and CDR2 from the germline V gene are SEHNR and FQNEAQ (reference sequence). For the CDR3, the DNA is TGTGCCAGCAGCTTCGCAGTGGGACAGGCCGCTGAAAAACTGTTTTTT. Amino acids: CASSFAVGQAAEKLFF.

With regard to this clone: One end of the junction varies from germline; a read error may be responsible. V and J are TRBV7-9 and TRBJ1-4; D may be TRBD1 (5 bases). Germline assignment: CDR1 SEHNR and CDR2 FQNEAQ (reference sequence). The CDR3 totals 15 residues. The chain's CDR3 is CSSSWSSGGLEKLFF. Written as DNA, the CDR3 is TGTTCCAGCAGCTGGTCCTCGGGGGGACTTGAAAAACTGTTTTTT.

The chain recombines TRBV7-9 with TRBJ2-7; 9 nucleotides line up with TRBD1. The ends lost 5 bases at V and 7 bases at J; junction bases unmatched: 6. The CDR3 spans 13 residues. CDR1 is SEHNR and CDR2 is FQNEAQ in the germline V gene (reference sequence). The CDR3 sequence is CASSPTGGGEQYF. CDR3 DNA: TGTGCCAGCAGCCCAACAGGGGGCGGGGAGCAGTACTTC.

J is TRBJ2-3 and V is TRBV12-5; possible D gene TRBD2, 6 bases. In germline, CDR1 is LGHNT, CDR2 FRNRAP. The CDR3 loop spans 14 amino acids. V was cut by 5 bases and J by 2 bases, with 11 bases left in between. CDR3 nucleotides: TGTGCTAGTGGTCTCGGACTACTCACAGATACGCAGTATTTT. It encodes CASGLGLLTDTQYF.

CDR3 coding DNA: TGTGCCAGCAGGTACAGGGGCATTCGCAATGAGCAGTTCTTC. It is translated as CASRYRGIRNEQFF. This chain uses TRBV27 with TRBJ2-1; 7 nucleotides match TRBD1. V was clipped by 6 bases and J by 6 bases; unmatched bases: 8. Germline CDR1 reads MNHEY; CDR2 reads SMNVEV (reference sequence). The CDR3 spans 14 residues.

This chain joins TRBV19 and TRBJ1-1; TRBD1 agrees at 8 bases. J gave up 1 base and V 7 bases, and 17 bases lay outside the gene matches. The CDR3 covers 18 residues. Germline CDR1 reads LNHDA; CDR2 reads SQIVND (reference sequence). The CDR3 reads CASNPTRGQGAENTEAFF. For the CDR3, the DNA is TGTGCCAGTAATCCAACACGCGGGCAGGGGGCAGAGAACACTGAAGCTTTCTTT.

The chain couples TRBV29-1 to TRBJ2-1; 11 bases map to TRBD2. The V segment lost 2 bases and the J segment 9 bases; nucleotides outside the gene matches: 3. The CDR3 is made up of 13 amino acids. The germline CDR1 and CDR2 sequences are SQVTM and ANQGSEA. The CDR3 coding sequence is TGCAGCGTTGAAACTAGCGGGGGAAGTGAGCAGTTCTTC. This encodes CSVETSGGSEQFF.

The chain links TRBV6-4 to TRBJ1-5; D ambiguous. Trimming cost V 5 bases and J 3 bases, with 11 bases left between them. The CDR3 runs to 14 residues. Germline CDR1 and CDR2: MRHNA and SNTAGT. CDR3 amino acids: CASSRQVNNQPQHF. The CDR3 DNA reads TGTGCCAGCAGTCGTCAGGTAAACAATCAGCCCCAGCATTTT.

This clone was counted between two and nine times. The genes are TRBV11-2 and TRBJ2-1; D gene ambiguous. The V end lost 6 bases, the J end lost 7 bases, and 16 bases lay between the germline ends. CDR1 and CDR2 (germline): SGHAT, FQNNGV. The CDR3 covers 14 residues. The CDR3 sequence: CASSSRLRRNEQFF. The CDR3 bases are TGTGCCAGCAGTTCAAGACTCCGTAGGAATGAGCAGTTCTTC.

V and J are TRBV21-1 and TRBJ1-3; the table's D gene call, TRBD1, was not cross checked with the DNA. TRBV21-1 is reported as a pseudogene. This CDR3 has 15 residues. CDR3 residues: CASGFQGELGNTIYF. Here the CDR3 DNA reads TGTGCCAGCGGGTTTCAGGGGGAATTAGGAAACACCATATATTTT.

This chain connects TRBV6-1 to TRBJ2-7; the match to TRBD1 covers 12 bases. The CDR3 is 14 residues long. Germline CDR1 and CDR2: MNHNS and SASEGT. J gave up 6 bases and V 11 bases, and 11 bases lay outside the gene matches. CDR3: CAGTTGQGAGEQYF. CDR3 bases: TGTGCCGGGACGACGGGACAGGGGGCGGGCGAGCAGTACTTC.

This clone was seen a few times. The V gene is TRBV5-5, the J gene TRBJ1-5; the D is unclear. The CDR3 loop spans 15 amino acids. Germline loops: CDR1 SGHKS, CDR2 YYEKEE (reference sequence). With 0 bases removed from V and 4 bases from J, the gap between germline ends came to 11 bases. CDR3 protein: CASSLAGEVNQPQHF. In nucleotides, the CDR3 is TGTGCCAGCAGCTTGGCCGGGGAAGTGAATCAGCCCCAGCATTTT.

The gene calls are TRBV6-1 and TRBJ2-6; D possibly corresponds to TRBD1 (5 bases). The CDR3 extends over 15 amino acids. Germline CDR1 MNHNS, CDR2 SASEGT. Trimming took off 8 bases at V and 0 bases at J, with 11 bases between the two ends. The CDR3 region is CASVRAHSGANVLTF. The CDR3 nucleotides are TGTGCCAGCGTCAGGGCTCACTCTGGGGCCAACGTCCTGACTTTC.

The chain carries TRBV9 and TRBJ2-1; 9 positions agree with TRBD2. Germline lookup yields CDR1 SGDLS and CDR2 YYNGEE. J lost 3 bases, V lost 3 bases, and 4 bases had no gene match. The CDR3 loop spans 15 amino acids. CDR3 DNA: TGTGCCAGCAGCGGTAGCGGGAGAGGCTACAATGAGCAGTTCTTC. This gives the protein CASSGSGRGYNEQFF.

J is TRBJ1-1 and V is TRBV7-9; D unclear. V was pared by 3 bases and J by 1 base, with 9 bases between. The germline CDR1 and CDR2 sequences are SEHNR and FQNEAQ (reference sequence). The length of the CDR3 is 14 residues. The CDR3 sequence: CASSFWLKNTEAFF. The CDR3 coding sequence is TGTGCCAGCAGCTTCTGGCTGAAGAACACTGAAGCTTTCTTT.

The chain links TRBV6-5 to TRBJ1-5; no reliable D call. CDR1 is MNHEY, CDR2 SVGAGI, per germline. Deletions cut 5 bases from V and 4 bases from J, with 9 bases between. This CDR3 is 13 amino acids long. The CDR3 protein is CASSEEENQPQHF. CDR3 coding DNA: TGTGCCAGCAGTGAAGAGGAGAATCAGCCCCAGCATTTT.

CDR3 sequence: CASSQGLGETQYF. The CDR3 DNA follows: TGTGCCAGCAGCCAAGGACTAGGGGAGACCCAGTACTTC. The V and J genes are TRBV4-2 and TRBJ2-5, with a tentative D call TRBD2 (6 bases). The CDR3 runs 13 residues. Germline assignment: CDR1 LGHNA and CDR2 YNFKEQ. V lost 1 base, J lost 5 bases, and 8 bases lay in between.

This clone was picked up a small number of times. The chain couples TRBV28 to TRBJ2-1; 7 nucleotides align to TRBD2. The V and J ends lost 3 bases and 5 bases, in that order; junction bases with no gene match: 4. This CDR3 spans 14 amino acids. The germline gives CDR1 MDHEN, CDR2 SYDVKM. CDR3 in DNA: TGTGCCAGCAGTTTCACTAGCGATCACAATGAGCAGTTCTTC. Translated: CASSFTSDHNEQFF. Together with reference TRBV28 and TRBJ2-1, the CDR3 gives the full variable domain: DVKVTQSSRYLVKRTGEKVFLECVQDMDHENMFWYRQDPGLGLRLIYFSYDVKMKEKGDIPEGYSVSREKKERFSLILESASTNQTSMYLCASSFTSDHNEQFFGPGTRLTVL.

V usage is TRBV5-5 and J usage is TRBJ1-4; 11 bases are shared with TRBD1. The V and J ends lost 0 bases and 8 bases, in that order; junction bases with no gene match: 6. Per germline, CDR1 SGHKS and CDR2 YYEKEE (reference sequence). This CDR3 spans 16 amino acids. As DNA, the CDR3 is TGTGCCAGCAGCTTGGGGACAGGGGGCGCGCGGGAAAAACTGTTTTTT. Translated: CASSLGTGGAREKLFF.